This TCR beta chain was identified in a study of identical twins' blood T cells. From the 5' RACE reads, TCRdb called clonotypes with MiXCR, one entry per CDR3 protein. The sample includes roughly 380,000 distinct CDR3 sequences, around 30% of them seen just once. The CDR3 has 15 residues. Trimming removed 2 bases from V and 4 bases from J, with 11 bases in between. This clonotype was found a few times. The rearrangement joins TRBV12-3 or TRBV12-4 to TRBJ1-4; no reliable D call. The sequenced material came from PBMCs. This receptor was identified in a woman aged 18-55 years in good health. CDR3 amino acids: CASSLRGSSNEKLFF. The CDR3 DNA reads TGTGCCAGCAGTTTACGGGGTTCAAGTAATGAAAAACTGTTTTTT.